Described below is a single TCR beta chain sequence and its context. Its antigen is as yet unknown. From the 5' RACE reads, TCRdb called clonotypes with MiXCR, one entry per CDR3 protein. This repertoire shows 200,000 to 300,000 distinct CDR3 sequences, 6.7% found once; its top ten account for more than 0.85%. These data originate in a study of T cells after yellow fever vaccination. Whole-study results and caveats: The study re-detected most primary-vaccination clones after the booster (about 95% CD4, approximately 88% CD8). Contamination of FACS-sorted repertoires by abundant clonotypes from the bulk population could occur. The study found a weaker secondary response that peaked faster, day 5 versus 15.

V shed 7 bases and J 5 bases; nucleotides not matched to a gene: 7. Germline values: CDR1 SGHAT, CDR2 FQDESV (reference sequence). This CDR3 comprises 14 residues. The sequencing used CD4+ T cells sorted from PBMCs, collected on the day of the yellow fever booster vaccination. The chain has TRBV11-1 and TRBJ2-5, with 10 bases matching TRBD1. The TCR originated in a man aged 30-40 years who received the YFV17D yellow fever vaccine. The CDR3 bases are TGTGCCAGCACCCGGACAGGGGGGAGTGAGACCCAGTACTTC. Protein product: CASTRTGGSETQYF.